This T cell receptor (beta chain) is from a study of chronic HIV infection and antiretroviral therapy. This clonotype was counted only a few times. TCRdb ran MiXCR on the 5' RACE reads and lists one entry per CDR3 protein. The table shows 40,000 to 50,000 distinct CDR3 sequences, with approximately 19% occurring only once. The V gene's germline CDR1 is MNHNS and CDR2 SASEGT. This CDR3 spans 15 amino acids. V was cut by 5 bases and J by 3 bases, with 14 bases left in between. The source material was peripheral blood. The chain combines TRBV6-1 with TRBJ1-5; possibly TRBD1 for D (6 bases). The origin of this receptor is an adult who had HIV and had not received antiretroviral therapy, or was an uninfected healthy control (not recorded which). The CDR3: CASSPQGGLNQPQHF. CDR3 nucleotide sequence: TGTGCCAGCAGTCCACAGGGAGGGCTCAATCAGCCCCAGCATTTT.